These 22 T cell receptor beta chains came from one sample sequenced in a study of CD8+CD57+ T cells in acquired aplastic anemia. Investigators profiled TCR beta VDJ and CDR3 from genomic DNA template. TCRdb processed the reads anew with MiXCR; each CDR3 protein has one entry. The sample carries hundreds of thousands of distinct CDR3 sequences, around 68% recorded once. Sequenced material: sorted CD4+, CD8+, or CD8+CD57+ T cells (not recorded which) from PBMCs. The receptor source for this set is a human donor in good health, serving as a control.

Details on this clonotype: Compared with germline, one end of the junction differs, possibly owing to a read error. The chain couples TRBV9 to TRBJ2-2; TRBD1 matches at 8 bases. The CDR3 runs 14 residues. CDR1 is SGDLS, CDR2 YYNGEE, per germline. This chain's CDR3 is CASSGGLGTGYQLF. For the CDR3, the DNA is TGTGCCAGCAGCGGAGGGCTAGGGACAGGATACCAGCTTTTT.

The V and J genes are TRBV15 and TRBJ1-2, with D possibly being TRBD1 (5 bases). V lost 0 bases and J 7 bases, leaving 15 bases between the germline ends. The CDR3 consists of 15 residues. Germline CDR1 LNHNV, CDR2 YYDKDF (reference sequence). The CDR3 DNA reads as TGTGCCACCAGCAGAGATCCCGTGGGGAGGGGTGGCTACACCTTC. It is translated as CATSRDPVGRGGYTF.

CDR3 nucleotide sequence: TGTGCCACCAGTGAGCCGGGACAGGGGACTGACTACACCTTC. The encoded protein is CATSEPGQGTDYTF. The genes are TRBV24-1 and TRBJ1-2; TRBD1 matches at 10 bases. Germline CDR1 KGHDR, CDR2 SFDVKD. V dropped 4 bases and J dropped 10; count of bases not matched to a gene: 8. The CDR3 totals 14 residues.

The chain links TRBV9 to TRBJ1-1; D not certain. Germline loops: CDR1 SGDLS, CDR2 YYNGEE. The CDR3 has 13 amino acids. The V and J ends lost 6 bases and 1 base respectively, with 10 bases between them. The CDR3 sequence is CASNLTPNTEAFF. For the CDR3, the DNA is TGTGCCAGCAACCTAACACCGAACACTGAAGCTTTCTTT.

As for this clonotype: Since the CDR3 does not end with the conserved phenylalanine or tryptophan, this likely comes from a read error. Because the CDR3's place on the DNA is in doubt, the DNA is left out and the CDR3 is given as listed by TCRdb. V is TRBV10-3 and J is TRBJ2-7; no check of the table's D call, TRBD1, against the DNA was made. The CDR3 comprises 17 residues, both ends counted. Germline V gene data show CDR1 as ENHRY and CDR2 as SYGVKD. This CDR3 reads CASSTGGARGNTFEPGI.

This clonotype was picked up a small number of times. The chain employs TRBV7-2 and TRBJ2-3; perhaps TRBD1 as D (5 bases). V gave up 1 base and J gave up 4 bases, with 12 bases separating them. The V gene's germline CDR1 is SGHTA and CDR2 FQGNSA. The length of the CDR3 is 15 residues. Written as DNA, the CDR3 is TGTGCCAGCAGCTTAGTCAGGGTGGGTCCAGATACGCAGTATTTT. Encoded protein: CASSLVRVGPDTQYF.

As regards this clonotype: Germline is not matched at one junction end, which may reflect a read error. This sequence joins TRBV9 and TRBJ2-7; TRBD1 agrees at 7 bases. In germline, CDR1 is SGDLS, CDR2 YYNGEE. The CDR3 runs to 13 residues. CDR3 bases: TGTGCCAGCAGCAAACGGGACAGCTACGTGCAGTACTTC. It translates to CASSKRDSYVQYF.

A remark on this clonotype: At one end, the junction sequence differs from germline, possibly due to a read error. The CDR3 spells CASSLGSGSWNEQFF. CDR3 DNA sequence: TGTGCCAGTAGCTTAGGTAGCGGGAGTTGGAATGAGCAGTTCTTC. V gene TRBV11-1 combines with J gene TRBJ2-1; 9 positions match TRBD2. This CDR3 region has 15 residues. From germline, CDR1 is SGHAT and CDR2 FQDESV (reference sequence).

With regard to this clonotype: A read error is likely, as this CDR3 ends without the conserved phenylalanine or tryptophan. The DNA is omitted, as the CDR3 cannot be located on it reliably, and the CDR3 follows TCRdb's listing. CDR3 residues: CSARGKRGAEFL. The rearrangement joins TRBV20-1 to TRBJ2-1; the table gives TRBD1 as D, unverified against the DNA. The CDR3 spans 12 amino acids, including both terminal residues. Germline-derived CDR1 and CDR2 are DFQATT and SNEGSKA (reference sequence).

Concerning this clonotype: Sequence at one end of the junction differs from germline and may be a read error. The rearrangement links TRBV24-1 to TRBJ2-2; weak D call: TRBD2 (6 bases). The CDR3 has 16 residues. The V gene's germline CDR1 is KGHDR and CDR2 SFDVKD. In DNA, the CDR3 is TGTGCCACCAGTGACCGGGGACTCGCGAACACAGAGAACCAGTTTTTC. Its translation: CATSDRGLANTENQFF.

At least ten counts were recorded for this clonotype. V gene TRBV6-5 combines with J gene TRBJ2-1; tentatively, D is TRBD1 (5 bases). Germline V gives CDR1 MNHEY, CDR2 SVGAGI. CDR3 length: 14 amino acids. The V end was cut by 6 bases, the J end by 8 bases, with 17 bases between. CDR3 nucleotides: TGTGCCAGCAGGACCCAGGGTTCGGGCGATGAGCAGTTCTTC. Translated, it gives CASRTQGSGDEQFF.

Regarding this clonotype: No conserved phenylalanine or tryptophan is present at the end of the CDR3, so a read error is the likely explanation. The genes are TRBV28 and TRBJ2-7, with a possible D match to TRBD2 (5 bases). Germline-derived CDR1 and CDR2 are MDHEN and SYDVKM. The CDR3 extends over 14 amino acids. V gave up 11 bases and J gave up 2 bases, with 19 bases separating them. The CDR3 reads CAPRLRVLPYEQYL. DNA of the CDR3: TGTGCCCCGCGATTGCGGGTACTTCCCTACGAGCAGTACCTC.

Points on this clonotype: The CDR3 does not end in the conserved phenylalanine or tryptophan, so this is likely a read error. No DNA is shown, since the ends of the CDR3 on it are uncertain; the CDR3 is the one TCRdb lists. The CDR3 loop is CASSPRGGHWLHL. This chain connects TRBV7-9 to TRBJ2-1; the table calls TRBD1, which could not be checked here. With termini counted, the CDR3 has 13 amino acids. In germline, CDR1 is SEHNR, CDR2 FQNEAQ (reference sequence).

This clonotype was found a few times. This chain joins TRBV2 and TRBJ1-1, with D unresolved. Trimming removed 5 bases at V and 4 bases at J, with 14 bases between. Germline values: CDR1 SNHLY, CDR2 FYNNEI. This CDR3 spans 14 amino acids. CDR3 amino acids: CASSLTSSGTEAFF. CDR3 in DNA: TGTGCCAGCAGTTTAACCTCCTCGGGCACTGAAGCTTTCTTT. Drawing the rest from reference TRBV2 and TRBJ1-1, the complete variable domain is EPEVTQTPSHQVTQMGQEVILRCVPISNHLYFYWYRQILGQKVEFLVSFYNNEISEKSEIFDDQFSVERPDGSNFTLKIRSTKLEDSAMYFCASSLTSSGTEAFFGQGTRLTVV.

The J gene is TRBJ1-5, the V gene TRBV9; tentative D call: TRBD1 (6 bases). Trimming removed 4 bases from V and 13 bases from J, with 21 bases in between. The CDR3 sequence is 14 residues long. The germline gives CDR1 SGDLS, CDR2 YYNGEE. CDR3 coding DNA: TGTGCCAGCAGCTCTGAAGGGGGAACTGATCCGCAGCATTTT. Amino acids: CASSSEGGTDPQHF.

About this clonotype: Because it lacks the conserved phenylalanine or tryptophan at the end, this CDR3 is likely a read error. The V and J genes are TRBV4-3 and TRBJ1-6; perhaps TRBD1 as D (6 bases). The CDR3 is made up of 16 amino acids. Trimming stripped 4 bases from V and 9 bases from J, with 19 bases between. Germline CDR1 is LGHNA and CDR2 is YSLEER. The CDR3 loop is CASSRSRGGEGSPLHL. The CDR3, as DNA: TGCGCCAGCAGCCGAAGCAGGGGAGGGGAGGGTTCACCCCTCCACCTT.

In regard to this clonotype: An end of the junction does not agree with germline; a read error may underlie this. The chain has TRBV7-2 and TRBJ2-5, with 11 bases identical to TRBD2. The CDR3 consists of 13 residues. Germline CDR1 and CDR2: SGHTA and FQGNSA. The DNA for the CDR3 is TGTGCCAGCAGTTCTCTAGCGGGGGGTATTGAGCAGTTC. Translating it yields CASSSLAGGIEQF.

The chain combines TRBV7-3 with TRBJ1-4; D gene unclear. The CDR3 loop spans 15 amino acids. Per the germline V gene, CDR1 is SGHTA and CDR2 is FQGTGA. V was shortened by 3 bases and J by 17 bases, with 25 bases between the two germline ends. Written as DNA, the CDR3 is TGTGCCAGCAGCTTGGGAAGGATCGAGCTCTGGAAACACTTTTTT. Translation: CASSLGRIELWKHFF.

This chain connects TRBV9 to TRBJ2-5; no reliable D call. Matching the DNA end better, TRBJ2-7 makes the J call doubtful. CDR1 and CDR2 from the germline V gene are SGDLS and YYNGEE. This CDR3 has 14 residues. The CDR3 reads CASSQASYYYEQYF. Here the CDR3 DNA reads TGTGCCAGCAGCCAAGCTTCCTACTACTACGAGCAGTACTTC.

This clonotype was seen once. This chain connects TRBV5-4 to TRBJ1-1; the D is unclear. V lost 0 bases to trimming and J lost 0 bases, with 9 bases between them. Germline CDR1 reads SGHNT; CDR2 reads YYREEE (reference sequence). The CDR3 totals 15 residues. The CDR3 DNA reads as TGTGCCAGCAGCTTGGCAATATGCATGAACACTGAAGCTTTCTTT. Protein sequence: CASSLAICMNTEAFF.

The V call is TRBV9, the J call TRBJ2-5; the D gene could be TRBD1 or TRBD2 (7 bases each). V lost 3 bases and J lost 7, with 19 bases in between. This CDR3 contains 15 residues. The germline V gene encodes CDR1 SGDLS and CDR2 YYNGEE. The CDR3 DNA sequence: TGTGCCAGCAGCGGACAAGGGGGCGGGGGAGGGACCCAGTACTTC. Protein sequence: CASSGQGGGGGTQYF.

The V and J genes are TRBV5-1 and TRBJ1-3; 7 bases agree with TRBD1. Germline V gene sequence: CDR1 SGHRS, CDR2 YFSETQ. J gave up 15 bases and V 5 bases, and 11 bases lay outside the gene matches. The CDR3 is made up of 12 amino acids. The CDR3 spells CASSLADRAGYF. In nucleotides, the CDR3 is TGCGCCAGCAGTTTAGCTGACAGGGCAGGATATTTT.